These 31 T cell receptor beta chains came from one sample sequenced in a study of CD8 T cells in ankylosing spondylitis. No antigen has been assigned to these receptors. MiXCR was run by TCRdb on the 5' RACE reads, yielding one entry per CDR3 protein. The table shows hundreds of thousands of distinct CDR3 sequences, with 10% to 15% occurring only once. Findings and caveats of the study: Apparently characteristic of ankylosing spondylitis blood was a TCR beta motif (about 8 highly homologous variants).

Source material: blood, either unsorted or a sorted T cell fraction (not recorded which). Receptor source: a male donor with ankylosing spondylitis.

This clonotype appeared a few times. The chain carries TRBV5-1 and TRBJ2-5, with 7 bases matching TRBD1. Germline trimming cut 5 bases from V and 5 bases from J; bases unmatched to any gene: 6. The CDR3 runs 13 residues. The germline gives CDR1 SGHRS, CDR2 YFSETQ. CDR3 amino acids: CASRREGGETQYF. As DNA, the CDR3 is TGCGCCAGCAGACGCGAAGGGGGCGAGACCCAGTACTTC.

The chain recombines TRBV18 with TRBJ2-1; 13 bases line up with TRBD2. Trimming at V came to 6 bases and at J to 4 bases, leaving 6 bases not matched to a gene. This CDR3 spans 16 amino acids. From germline, CDR1 is KGHSH and CDR2 LQKENI. CDR3 DNA sequence: TGTGCCAGCTCCCCTTCGGGACTAGCGGGGTACAATGAGCAGTTCTTC. Encoded protein: CASSPSGLAGYNEQFF.

The gene calls are TRBV10-3 and TRBJ1-1; D gene ambiguous. Germline V gives CDR1 ENHRY, CDR2 SYGVKD. The V end was cut by 4 bases, the J end by 3 bases, with 9 bases between. This CDR3 is built from 13 residues. CDR3 DNA: TGTGCCATCAGTGCGTCCAGATACACTGAAGCTTTCTTT. Its protein is CAISASRYTEAFF.

A few counts support this clonotype. The rearrangement links TRBV28 to TRBJ1-2, with a weak D call TRBD1 (5 bases). The CDR3 has 13 amino acids. V lost 10 bases to trimming and J lost 0 bases, with 12 bases between them. Germline V gives CDR1 MDHEN, CDR2 SYDVKM. The CDR3 loop is CATDGGANYGYTF. The CDR3 DNA follows: TGTGCCACCGACGGGGGAGCTAACTATGGCTACACCTTC.

This clonotype was picked up a small number of times. The rearrangement uses TRBV11-1 and TRBJ1-3; TRBD1 agrees at 7 bases. From germline, CDR1 is SGHAT and CDR2 FQDESV (reference sequence). The V and J ends lost 7 bases and 0 bases, in that order; junction bases with no gene match: 15. CDR3 size: 18 residues. Written as DNA, the CDR3 is TGTGCCAGCAACGGTGGGGATCGACAGGGCGGCTCTGGAAACACCATATATTTT. As protein: CASNGGDRQGGSGNTIYF.

The V call is TRBV29-1, the J call TRBJ1-5; 7 positions agree with TRBD1. V was clipped by 7 bases and J by 5 bases; unmatched bases: 8. This CDR3 comprises 13 residues. In germline, CDR1 is SQVTM, CDR2 ANQGSEA. The CDR3 spells CSAAGGSDQPQHF. The CDR3 bases are TGCAGCGCCGCAGGGGGTTCGGATCAGCCCCAGCATTTT. Full variable domain (missing parts from reference TRBV29-1 and TRBJ1-5): SAVISQKPSRDICQRGTSLTIQCQVDSQVTMMFWYRQQPGQSLTLIATANQGSEATYESGFVIDKFPISRPNLTFSTLTVSNMSPEDSSIYLCSAAGGSDQPQHFGDGTRLSIL.

This clonotype was observed a few times. This chain uses TRBV6-1 with TRBJ2-7; 9 bases fit TRBD1. Trimming took 6 bases from V and 6 from J; bases not matched to a gene: 6. Germline values: CDR1 MNHNS, CDR2 SASEGT. The CDR3 spans 13 residues. CDR3 DNA sequence: TGTGCCAGCAGAACGTGGACAGGGGTCGAGCAGTACTTC. Residues: CASRTWTGVEQYF.

This chain joins TRBV27 and TRBJ2-7; no firm D call. Per germline, CDR1 MNHEY and CDR2 SMNVEV (reference sequence). The CDR3 contains 12 residues. V gave up 6 bases and J gave up 6 bases, with 12 bases separating them. CDR3 in amino acids: CASRPSGGEQYF. CDR3 DNA sequence: TGTGCCAGCAGACCCTCGGGCGGCGAGCAGTACTTC.

This clonotype was observed a few times. V is TRBV24-1 and J is TRBJ2-4; 12 nucleotides align to TRBD2. V was clipped by 0 bases and J by 8 bases; unmatched bases: 4. CDR1 and CDR2 from the germline V gene are KGHDR and SFDVKD. This CDR3 comprises 16 residues. The CDR3: CATSDLPTSGSDIQYF. In DNA, the CDR3 is TGTGCCACCAGTGATTTGCCGACTAGCGGGAGTGACATTCAGTACTTC.

This clonotype was detected a few times. The rearrangement joins TRBV20-1 to TRBJ1-4, with TRBD1 matching 8 bases. CDR1 is DFQATT and CDR2 is SNEGSKA in the germline V gene (reference sequence). This CDR3 region has 15 residues. The trim removed 3 bases at V and 2 bases at J, leaving 5 bases unmatched. The DNA of the CDR3 is TGCAGTGCTAGTAACAGGGGGAGCACTAATGAAAAACTGTTTTTT. It encodes CSASNRGSTNEKLFF.

The chain employs TRBV18 and TRBJ2-7, with TRBD2 as a possible D gene (6 bases). CDR1 is KGHSH, CDR2 LQKENI, per germline. The CDR3 contains 16 residues. V lost 3 bases and J 3 bases, leaving 18 bases between the germline ends. CDR3 residues: CASSPPGTPGLYEQYF. The CDR3 bases are TGTGCCAGCTCACCCCCGGGGACGCCGGGACTCTACGAGCAGTACTTC. Variable domain in full (rest from reference TRBV18 and TRBJ2-7): NAGVMQNPRHLVRRRGQEARLRCSPMKGHSHVYWYRQLPEEGLKFMVYLQKENIIDESGMPKERFSAEFPKEGPSILRIQQVVRGDSAAYFCASSPPGTPGLYEQYFGPGTRLTVT.

This clonotype was recorded many times. The chain carries TRBV5-1 and TRBJ1-2; D gene ambiguous. CDR3 length: 13 residues. The V end was cut by 4 bases, the J end by 7 bases, with 14 bases between. CDR1 is SGHRS and CDR2 is YFSETQ in the germline V gene. The CDR3 region has the DNA TGCGCCAGCAGCATCGAGGAGGGTACTGGCTACACCTTC. It translates to CASSIEEGTGYTF.

In this sample, this clonotype turned up a few times. J is TRBJ2-1 and V is TRBV3-1; D assignment may be TRBD1 or TRBD2 (5 bases each). Germline V CDR1 and CDR2: LGHDT, YNNKEL (reference sequence). V was cut by 1 base and J by 0 bases, with 10 bases left in between. The CDR3 is made up of 16 amino acids. DNA of the CDR3: TGTGCCAGCAGCCAAGTGGGGACCTACTCCTACAATGAGCAGTTCTTC. Residues: CASSQVGTYSYNEQFF.

This clonotype was detected ten times or more. The gene calls are TRBV5-1 and TRBJ1-1; the D is unclear. The CDR3 contains 16 residues. The germline gives CDR1 SGHRS, CDR2 YFSETQ. V lost 2 bases and J lost 1, with 15 bases in between. CDR3 region: CASSFSIPTENTEAFF. The CDR3 nucleotides are TGCGCCAGCAGCTTTTCTATACCCACAGAGAACACTGAAGCTTTCTTT.

This rearrangement joins TRBV6-5 to TRBJ2-3, with 12 bases matching TRBD2. The V segment lost 0 bases and the J segment 6 bases; nucleotides outside the gene matches: 4. Germline values: CDR1 MNHEY, CDR2 SVGAGI. The CDR3 is 16 amino acids. CDR3 in amino acids: CASSYSLAGGRDTQYF. As DNA, the CDR3 is TGTGCCAGCAGTTACTCACTAGCGGGGGGAAGGGATACGCAGTATTTT.

Only a few counts were recorded for this clonotype. V usage is TRBV9 and J usage is TRBJ2-1; weak D call: TRBD2 (6 bases). The CDR3 is 14 amino acids. CDR1 is SGDLS, CDR2 YYNGEE, per germline. Trimming took 3 bases from V and 10 from J, leaving 17 bases between them. The DNA of the CDR3 is TGTGCCAGCAGCGGGGCTAGCGCCCACAGGGAGCAGTTCTTC. This translates into CASSGASAHREQFF.

The sample holds many counts of this clonotype. The chain recombines TRBV4-3 with TRBJ1-6, with 7 nucleotides matching TRBD1. Unmatched junction bases numbered 13, after V lost 5 bases and J lost 6 bases. Germline V gene lookup returns CDR1 LGHNA and CDR2 YSLEER. The CDR3 has 17 residues. The CDR3: CASSSGPERQGNSPLHF. CDR3 bases: TGCGCCAGCAGCTCGGGCCCTGAAAGACAGGGTAATTCACCCCTCCACTTT.

V usage is TRBV7-6 and J usage is TRBJ2-7; TRBD1 aligns across 10 bases. CDR1 is SGHVS, CDR2 FNYEAQ, per germline. V lost 2 bases to trimming and J lost 6 bases; unmatched junction nucleotides: 10. The CDR3 is 16 residues long. CDR3 sequence: CASSLLPGQGRREQYF. The CDR3 region has the DNA TGTGCCAGCAGCTTACTACCGGGACAGGGGAGACGCGAGCAGTACTTC.

This clonotype was counted between two and nine times. This chain joins TRBV7-2 and TRBJ2-5; tentative D call: TRBD2 (5 bases). Germline assignment: CDR1 SGHTA and CDR2 FQGNSA. The CDR3 is 13 residues long. Trimming took 1 base from V and 10 from J, leaving 13 bases between them. As DNA, the CDR3 is TGTGCCAGCAGCTTAGTTCTGGATCGGGACCAGTACTTC. Protein product: CASSLVLDRDQYF.

This clonotype was counted ten times or more. V usage is TRBV20-1 and J usage is TRBJ1-3; D is undetermined. V was shortened by 5 bases and J by 0 bases, with 17 bases between the two germline ends. The CDR3 is made up of 16 amino acids. Looked up from germline, CDR1 is DFQATT and CDR2 is SNEGSKA (reference sequence). The DNA of the CDR3 is TGCAGTGCTTCTCCCATTGGCCGGGTCTCTGGAAACACCATATATTTT. Amino acids: CSASPIGRVSGNTIYF.

The chain is built from TRBV6-5 and TRBJ2-3; 10 nucleotides agree with TRBD1. Germline values: CDR1 MNHEY, CDR2 SVGAGI. The junction had 13 bases not matched to a gene; V was cut back by 4 bases and J by 6 bases. There are 17 residues in the CDR3. The CDR3 loop reads CASSSLSGTGARDTQYF. CDR3 DNA: TGTGCCAGCAGTTCGCTTTCCGGGACAGGGGCGAGGGATACGCAGTATTTT.

The V call is TRBV24-1, the J call TRBJ2-5; D is possibly TRBD1 (6 bases). Germline V gene data show CDR1 as KGHDR and CDR2 as SFDVKD. This CDR3 comprises 15 residues. Deletions cut 0 bases from V and 5 bases from J, with 12 bases between. The CDR3 coding sequence is TGTGCCACCAGTGATTTGCAGGCAGGGGCGGAGACCCAGTACTTC. It yields the protein CATSDLQAGAETQYF.

The chain couples TRBV10-3 to TRBJ2-3; perhaps TRBD1 as D (6 bases). CDR1 and CDR2 (germline): ENHRY, SYGVKD. The CDR3 has 14 residues. V shed 0 bases and J shed 6 bases, with 10 bases lying between them. CDR3 loop: CAISESQGWDTQYF. DNA for the CDR3: TGTGCCATCAGTGAGTCGCAGGGGTGGGATACGCAGTATTTT.

The J gene is TRBJ1-2, the V gene TRBV25-1; D might be TRBD1 (5 bases). The V gene lost 3 bases and the J gene lost 9 bases, with 17 bases spanning the gap. CDR3 size: 14 residues. Germline V gives CDR1 MGHDK, CDR2 SYGVNS. CDR3 residues: CASSDPGQGSSYTF. The DNA for the CDR3 is TGTGCCAGCAGTGACCCGGGGCAGGGTAGTAGCTACACCTTC.

This clonotype was observed a handful of times. V and J are TRBV6-2 or TRBV6-3 and TRBJ1-5; D is ambiguous. The V end was cut by 6 bases, the J end by 4 bases, with 16 bases between. CDR1 is MNHEY and CDR2 is SVGEGT in the germline V gene. This CDR3 has 15 residues. In nucleotides, the CDR3 is TGTGCCAGCAGCTATCAAGGACTGGGAAATCAGCCCCAGCATTTT. Its protein is CASSYQGLGNQPQHF.

V gene TRBV15 combines with J gene TRBJ1-2; D is undetermined. The CDR3 extends over 14 amino acids. Trimming removed 0 bases from V and 3 bases from J, with 8 bases in between. Per the germline V gene, CDR1 is LNHNV and CDR2 is YYDKDF (reference sequence). The CDR3 coding sequence is TGTGCCACCAGCAGAGATCATACAGACTATGGCTACACCTTC. Translation: CATSRDHTDYGYTF.

V is TRBV28 and J is TRBJ1-2, with TRBD1 matching 7 bases. V lost 7 bases, J lost 5 bases, and 10 bases stayed unmatched. Germline V gene data show CDR1 as MDHEN and CDR2 as SYDVKM. CDR3 size: 14 residues. CDR3: CASTNPDRVYGYTF. The CDR3 DNA reads TGTGCCAGCACCAATCCCGACAGGGTGTATGGCTACACCTTC.

This clonotype showed up just a few times. V gene TRBV20-1 combines with J gene TRBJ2-3; possible D gene TRBD1, 5 bases. CDR1 and CDR2 (germline): DFQATT, SNEGSKA (reference sequence). The V end was cut by 5 bases, the J end by 0 bases, with 9 bases between. This CDR3 region has 13 residues. As DNA, the CDR3 is TGCAGTGCTGGACACCTCAGCACAGATACGCAGTATTTT. Its protein is CSAGHLSTDTQYF.

As concerns this clonotype: A much larger clone lies a single base off, so this may be a read error. The chain links TRBV29-1 to TRBJ2-1, with D unresolved. Germline lookup yields CDR1 SQVTM and CDR2 ANQGSEA. The CDR3 is 13 residues long. The CDR3 bases are TGCAGCTCCTCCACGGTTAGTTACACTGAGCAGTTCTTC. It is translated as CSSSTVSYTEQFF.

This clonotype turned up a few times. This chain's CDR3 is CAISESNRGDEQFF. The CDR3 bases are TGTGCCATCAGTGAGTCGAACAGGGGCGATGAGCAGTTCTTC. This chain joins TRBV10-3 and TRBJ2-1; 7 bases are shared with TRBD1. V dropped 0 bases and J dropped 8; count of bases not matched to a gene: 4. This CDR3 region has 14 residues. CDR1 ENHRY and CDR2 SYGVKD come from the germline V gene.

Written as DNA, the CDR3 is TGTGCCAGCAGGGCCGGACTCACAACCTACGAGCAGTACTTC. Protein product: CASRAGLTTYEQYF. The V and J genes are TRBV6-1 and TRBJ2-7; D perhaps matches TRBD2 (5 bases). V shed 6 bases and J shed 2 bases, with 14 bases lying between them. The CDR3 has 14 amino acids. CDR1 and CDR2 (germline): MNHNS, SASEGT.